This T cell receptor beta chain is from a study of T cells in Graves' hyperthyroidism and ophthalmopathy. Broader study findings: Most clonotypes that expanded in the thyroid above 0.001 also showed up in blood.

The CDR3 sequence is 12 residues long. V gave up 7 bases and J gave up 4 bases, with 11 bases separating them. Amplification of TCR beta CDR3 regions used RNA as the template. A first-round RT-PCR of the TCR CDR3 used the HTBI primer set. TCRdb re-analysed the multiplex PCR reads in MiXCR, keeping a single row per CDR3 protein. Found here are approximately 100,000 distinct CDR3 sequences, around 40% of them singletons; the top ten hold around 9.6%. Patients were excluded because of uncontrolled infection, other autoimmune disease, pregnancy or lactation. Ten or more counts support this clonotype. The antigen remains unidentified.

The sequence derives from a woman aged 25 to 39 with Graves' hyperthyroidism. The sequencing sample was made of peripheral blood or thyroid tissue (not recorded which). The V call is TRBV12-3 or TRBV12-4, the J call TRBJ2-7; weak D call: TRBD1 (5 bases). CDR3 bases: TGTGCCAGCAAAGGGTCAGGGTACGAGCAGTACTTC. Translating it yields CASKGSGYEQYF.